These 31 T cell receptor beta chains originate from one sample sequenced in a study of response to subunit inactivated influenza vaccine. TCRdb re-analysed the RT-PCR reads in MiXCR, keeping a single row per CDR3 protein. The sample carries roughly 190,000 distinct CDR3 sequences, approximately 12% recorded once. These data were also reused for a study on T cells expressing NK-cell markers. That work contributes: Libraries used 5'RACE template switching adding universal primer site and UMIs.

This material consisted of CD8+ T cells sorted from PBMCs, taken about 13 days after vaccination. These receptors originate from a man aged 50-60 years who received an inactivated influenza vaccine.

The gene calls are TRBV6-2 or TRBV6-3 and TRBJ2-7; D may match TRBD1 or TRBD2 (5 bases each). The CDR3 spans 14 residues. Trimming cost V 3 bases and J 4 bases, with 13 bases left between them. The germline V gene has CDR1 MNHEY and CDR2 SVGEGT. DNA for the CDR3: TGTGCCAGCAGTTATTTCGGGACGGAGTACGAGCAGTACTTC. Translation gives CASSYFGTEYEQYF.

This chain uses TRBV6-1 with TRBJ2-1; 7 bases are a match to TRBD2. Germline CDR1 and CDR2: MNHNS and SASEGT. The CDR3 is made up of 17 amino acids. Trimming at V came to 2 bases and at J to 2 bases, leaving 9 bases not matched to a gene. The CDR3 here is CASSELWGGGTYNEQFF. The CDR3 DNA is TGTGCCAGCAGTGAACTGTGGGGGGGAGGCACCTACAATGAGCAGTTCTTC.

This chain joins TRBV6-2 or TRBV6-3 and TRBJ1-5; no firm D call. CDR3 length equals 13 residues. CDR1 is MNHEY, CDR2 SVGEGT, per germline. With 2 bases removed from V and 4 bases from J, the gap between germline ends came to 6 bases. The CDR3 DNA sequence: TGTGCCAGCAGTTACGGTAGAAATCAGCCCCAGCATTTT. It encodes CASSYGRNQPQHF.

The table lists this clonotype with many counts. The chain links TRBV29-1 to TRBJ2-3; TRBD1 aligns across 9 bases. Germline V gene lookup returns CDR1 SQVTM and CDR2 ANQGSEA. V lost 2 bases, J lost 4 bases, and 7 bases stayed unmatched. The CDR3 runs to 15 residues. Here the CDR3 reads CSVERTGDVSDTQYF. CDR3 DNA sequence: TGCAGCGTTGAACGGACAGGGGATGTGTCAGATACGCAGTATTTT.

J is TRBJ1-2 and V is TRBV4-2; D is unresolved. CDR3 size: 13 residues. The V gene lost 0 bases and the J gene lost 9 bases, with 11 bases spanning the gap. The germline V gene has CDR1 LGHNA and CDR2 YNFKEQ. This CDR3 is CASSQDISMSYTF. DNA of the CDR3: TGTGCCAGCAGCCAAGATATCAGTATGAGCTACACCTTC.

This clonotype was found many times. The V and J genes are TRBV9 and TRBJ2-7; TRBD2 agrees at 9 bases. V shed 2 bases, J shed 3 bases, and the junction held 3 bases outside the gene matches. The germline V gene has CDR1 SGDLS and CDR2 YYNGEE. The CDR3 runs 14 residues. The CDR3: CASSVGSGSYEQYF. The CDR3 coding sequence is TGTGCCAGCAGCGTCGGTAGCGGGAGCTACGAGCAGTACTTC.

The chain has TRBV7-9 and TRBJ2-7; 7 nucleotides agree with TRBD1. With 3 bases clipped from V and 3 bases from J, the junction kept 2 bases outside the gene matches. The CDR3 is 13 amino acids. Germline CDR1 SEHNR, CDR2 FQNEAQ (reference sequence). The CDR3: CASSLGQYYEQYF. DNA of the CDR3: TGTGCCAGCAGCTTGGGACAGTACTACGAGCAGTACTTC.

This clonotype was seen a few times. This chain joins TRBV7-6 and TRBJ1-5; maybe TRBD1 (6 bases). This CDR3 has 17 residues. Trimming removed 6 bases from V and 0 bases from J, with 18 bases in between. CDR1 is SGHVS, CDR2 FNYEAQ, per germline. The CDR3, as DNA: TGTGCCAGCAGTCCCGAACAGGGAGAATATAGCAATCAGCCCCAGCATTTT. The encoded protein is CASSPEQGEYSNQPQHF.

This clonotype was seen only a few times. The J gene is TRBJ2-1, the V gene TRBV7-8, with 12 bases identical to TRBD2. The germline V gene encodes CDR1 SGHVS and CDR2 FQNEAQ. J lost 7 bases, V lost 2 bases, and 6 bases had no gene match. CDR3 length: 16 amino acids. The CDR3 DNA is TGTGCCAGCAGCTTATTAGGACTAGCGGGAAGGAATGAGCAGTTCTTC. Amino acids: CASSLLGLAGRNEQFF.

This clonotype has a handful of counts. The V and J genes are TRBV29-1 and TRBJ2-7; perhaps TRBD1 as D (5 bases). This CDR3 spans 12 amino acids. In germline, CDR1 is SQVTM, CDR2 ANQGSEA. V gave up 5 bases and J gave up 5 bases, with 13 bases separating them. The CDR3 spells CSVSNGADEQYF. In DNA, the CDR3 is TGCAGCGTTTCGAATGGGGCGGACGAGCAGTACTTC.

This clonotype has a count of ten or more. CDR3 amino acids: CASSLGEYNEQFF. The CDR3 DNA sequence: TGTGCCAGCAGCTTAGGTGAATACAATGAGCAGTTCTTC. The V and J genes are TRBV11-2 and TRBJ2-1; D is ambiguous. CDR1 and CDR2 from the germline V gene are SGHAT and FQNNGV. The V and J ends lost 1 base and 4 bases respectively, with 5 bases between them. The CDR3 runs to 13 residues.

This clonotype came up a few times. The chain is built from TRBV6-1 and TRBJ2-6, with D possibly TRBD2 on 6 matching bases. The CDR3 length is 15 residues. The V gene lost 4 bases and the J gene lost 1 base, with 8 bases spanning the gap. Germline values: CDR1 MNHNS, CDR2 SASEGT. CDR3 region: CASSAGLSGANVLTF. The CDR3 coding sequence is TGTGCCAGCAGTGCGGGACTTTCTGGGGCCAACGTCCTGACTTTC.

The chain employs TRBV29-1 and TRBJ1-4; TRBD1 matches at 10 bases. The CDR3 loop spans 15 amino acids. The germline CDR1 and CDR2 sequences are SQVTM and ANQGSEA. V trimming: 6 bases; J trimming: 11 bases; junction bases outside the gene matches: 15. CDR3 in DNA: TGCAGCGTCAGCGACAGGGGGCACTGGACGGATAAACTGTTTTTT. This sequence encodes CSVSDRGHWTDKLFF.

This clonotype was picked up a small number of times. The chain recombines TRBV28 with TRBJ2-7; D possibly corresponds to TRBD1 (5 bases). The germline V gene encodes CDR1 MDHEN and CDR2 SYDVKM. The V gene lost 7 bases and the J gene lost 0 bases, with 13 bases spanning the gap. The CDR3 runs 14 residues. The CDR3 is CASTPQGRSYEQYF. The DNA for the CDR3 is TGTGCCAGCACCCCCCAGGGCCGCTCCTACGAGCAGTACTTC.

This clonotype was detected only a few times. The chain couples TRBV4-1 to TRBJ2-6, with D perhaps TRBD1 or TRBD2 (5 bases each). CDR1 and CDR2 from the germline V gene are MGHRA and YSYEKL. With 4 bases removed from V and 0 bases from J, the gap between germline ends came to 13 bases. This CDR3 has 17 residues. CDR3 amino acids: CASSLRDASSGANVLTF. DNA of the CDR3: TGCGCCAGCAGCCTACGGGACGCCAGCTCTGGGGCCAACGTCCTGACTTTC.

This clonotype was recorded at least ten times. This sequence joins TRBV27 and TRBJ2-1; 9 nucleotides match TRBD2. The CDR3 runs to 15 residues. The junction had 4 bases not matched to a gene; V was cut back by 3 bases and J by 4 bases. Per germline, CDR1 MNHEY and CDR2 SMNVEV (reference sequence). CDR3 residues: CASSFSLAGYNEQFF. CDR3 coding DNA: TGTGCCAGCAGTTTTTCTCTAGCGGGGTACAATGAGCAGTTCTTC.

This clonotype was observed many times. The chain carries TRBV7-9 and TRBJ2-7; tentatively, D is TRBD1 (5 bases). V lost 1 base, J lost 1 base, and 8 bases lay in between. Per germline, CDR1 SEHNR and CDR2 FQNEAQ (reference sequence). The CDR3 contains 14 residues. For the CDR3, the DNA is TGTGCCAGCAGCTTAGTTGCAGGGTCCTACGAGCAGTACTTC. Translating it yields CASSLVAGSYEQYF.

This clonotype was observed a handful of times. The DNA for the CDR3 is TGCAGTGCTAGCCCAGGAACAACAGGGTATAATTCACCCCTCCACTTT. It specifies CSASPGTTGYNSPLHF. The gene calls are TRBV20-1 and TRBJ1-6; D is possibly TRBD1 (6 bases). The CDR3 is 16 amino acids. Germline values: CDR1 DFQATT, CDR2 SNEGSKA (reference sequence). Trimming cost V 3 bases and J 4 bases, with 16 bases left between them.

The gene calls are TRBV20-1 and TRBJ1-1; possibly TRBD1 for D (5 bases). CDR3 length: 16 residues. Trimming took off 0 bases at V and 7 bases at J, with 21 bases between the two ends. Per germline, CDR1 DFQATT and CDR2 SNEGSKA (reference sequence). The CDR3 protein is CSARDIPRLGELEAFF. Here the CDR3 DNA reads TGCAGTGCTAGAGATATCCCCCGTTTAGGGGAGCTTGAAGCTTTCTTT.

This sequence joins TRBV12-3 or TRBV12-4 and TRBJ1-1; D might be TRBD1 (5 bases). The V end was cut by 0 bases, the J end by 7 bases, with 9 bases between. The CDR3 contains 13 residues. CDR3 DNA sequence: TGTGCCAGCAGTTTAGCGCGCGGGGGTGAAGCTTTCTTT. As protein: CASSLARGGEAFF.

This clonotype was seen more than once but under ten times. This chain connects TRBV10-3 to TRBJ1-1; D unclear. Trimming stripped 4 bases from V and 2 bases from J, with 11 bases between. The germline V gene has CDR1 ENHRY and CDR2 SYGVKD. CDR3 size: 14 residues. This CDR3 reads CAISAWDLNTEAFF. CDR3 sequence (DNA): TGTGCCATCAGTGCCTGGGATCTTAACACTGAAGCTTTCTTT.

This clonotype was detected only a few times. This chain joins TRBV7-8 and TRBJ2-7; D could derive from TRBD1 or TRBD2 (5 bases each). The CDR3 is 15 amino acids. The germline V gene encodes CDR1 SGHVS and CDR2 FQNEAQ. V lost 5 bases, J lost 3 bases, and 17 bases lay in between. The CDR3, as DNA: TGTGCCAGCAGCCCAGGTGGGGGTAACTACTACGAGCAGTACTTC. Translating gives CASSPGGGNYYEQYF.

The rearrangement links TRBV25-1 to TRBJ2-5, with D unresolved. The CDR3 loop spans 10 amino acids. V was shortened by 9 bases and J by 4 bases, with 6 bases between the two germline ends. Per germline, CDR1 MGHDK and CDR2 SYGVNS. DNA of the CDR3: TGTGCCAGTCGACTAGAGACCCAGTACTTC. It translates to CASRLETQYF.

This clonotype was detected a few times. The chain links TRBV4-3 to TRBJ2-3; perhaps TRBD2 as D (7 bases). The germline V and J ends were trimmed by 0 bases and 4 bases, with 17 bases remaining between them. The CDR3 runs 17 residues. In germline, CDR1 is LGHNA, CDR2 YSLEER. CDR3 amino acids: CASSQDGRGAKADTQYF. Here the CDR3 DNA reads TGCGCCAGCAGCCAAGATGGGAGGGGGGCCAAAGCAGATACGCAGTATTTT.

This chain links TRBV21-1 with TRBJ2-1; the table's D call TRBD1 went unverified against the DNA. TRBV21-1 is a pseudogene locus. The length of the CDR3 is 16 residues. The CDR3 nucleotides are TGTGCCAGCAGCAACGGTGTGCGGACAGGGGGCAATGAGCAGTTCTTC. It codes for CASSNGVRTGGNEQFF.

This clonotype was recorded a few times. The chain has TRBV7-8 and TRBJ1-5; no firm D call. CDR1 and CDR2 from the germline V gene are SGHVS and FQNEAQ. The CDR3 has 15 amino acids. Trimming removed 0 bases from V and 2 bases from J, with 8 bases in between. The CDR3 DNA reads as TGTGCCAGCAGCTTAGCGAGGACCCGCAATCAGCCCCAGCATTTT. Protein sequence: CASSLARTRNQPQHF.

CDR3 sequence reads: CASSAPGLAGPYEQYF. CDR3 DNA sequence: TGTGCCAGCAGCGCCCCGGGACTAGCGGGCCCCTACGAGCAGTACTTC. The V and J genes are TRBV21-1 and TRBJ2-7; TRBD2, the D gene given by the table, was not confirmed from the DNA. TRBV21-1 is assigned pseudogene status. The length of the CDR3 is 16 residues.

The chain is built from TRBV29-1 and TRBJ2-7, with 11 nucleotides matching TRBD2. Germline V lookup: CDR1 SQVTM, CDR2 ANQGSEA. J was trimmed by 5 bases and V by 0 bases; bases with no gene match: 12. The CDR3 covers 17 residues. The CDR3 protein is CSVEDSTTGTSGNEQYF. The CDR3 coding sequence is TGCAGCGTTGAAGATTCAACGACCGGGACTAGCGGTAACGAGCAGTACTTC.

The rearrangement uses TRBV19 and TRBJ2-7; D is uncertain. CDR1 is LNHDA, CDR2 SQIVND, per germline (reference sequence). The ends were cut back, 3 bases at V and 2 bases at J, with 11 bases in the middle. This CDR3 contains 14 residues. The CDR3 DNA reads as TGTGCCAGTAGTATGGCAGGTTTAACCTACGAGCAGTACTTC. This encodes CASSMAGLTYEQYF.

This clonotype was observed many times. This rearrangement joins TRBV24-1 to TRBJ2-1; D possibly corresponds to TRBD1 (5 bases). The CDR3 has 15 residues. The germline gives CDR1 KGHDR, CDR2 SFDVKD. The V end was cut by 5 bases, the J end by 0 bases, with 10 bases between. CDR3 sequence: CATSAGHSSYNEQFF. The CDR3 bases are TGTGCCACCAGTGCAGGACATAGCTCCTACAATGAGCAGTTCTTC.

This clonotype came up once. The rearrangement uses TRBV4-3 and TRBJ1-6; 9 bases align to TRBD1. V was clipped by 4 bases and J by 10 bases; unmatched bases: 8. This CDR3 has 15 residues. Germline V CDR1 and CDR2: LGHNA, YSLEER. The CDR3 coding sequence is TGCGCCAGCAGCCTCGACAGGGGGACAAAGTCACCCCTCCACTTT. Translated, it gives CASSLDRGTKSPLHF.